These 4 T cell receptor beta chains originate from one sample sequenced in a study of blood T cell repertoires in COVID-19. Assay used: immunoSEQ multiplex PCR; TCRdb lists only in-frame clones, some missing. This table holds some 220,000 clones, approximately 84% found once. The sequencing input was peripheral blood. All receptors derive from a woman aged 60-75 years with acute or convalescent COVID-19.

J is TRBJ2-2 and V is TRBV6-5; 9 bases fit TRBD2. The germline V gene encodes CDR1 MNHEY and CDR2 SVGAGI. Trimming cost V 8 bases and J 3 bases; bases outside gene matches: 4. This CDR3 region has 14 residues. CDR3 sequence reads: CASGERGDTGELFF. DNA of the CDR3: TGTGCCAGCGGGGAGCGGGGGGACACCGGGGAGCTGTTTTTT.

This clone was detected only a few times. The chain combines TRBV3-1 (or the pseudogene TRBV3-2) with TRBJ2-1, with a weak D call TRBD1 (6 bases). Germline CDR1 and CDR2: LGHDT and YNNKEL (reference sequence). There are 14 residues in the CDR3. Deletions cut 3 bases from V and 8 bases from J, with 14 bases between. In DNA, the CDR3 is TGTGCCAGCAGCCAGATGGCAGGGGATTATGAGCAGTTCTTC. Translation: CASSQMAGDYEQFF.

The DNA for the CDR3 is TGTGCCAGCAAAAAACAGGGAACAGGGTTTAGAGAGACCCAGTACTTC. Translating it yields CASKKQGTGFRETQYF. This rearrangement joins TRBV2 to TRBJ2-5; maybe TRBD1 (6 bases). Trimming stripped 7 bases from V and 4 bases from J, with 22 bases between. CDR1 SNHLY and CDR2 FYNNEI come from the germline V gene. The CDR3 loop spans 16 amino acids.

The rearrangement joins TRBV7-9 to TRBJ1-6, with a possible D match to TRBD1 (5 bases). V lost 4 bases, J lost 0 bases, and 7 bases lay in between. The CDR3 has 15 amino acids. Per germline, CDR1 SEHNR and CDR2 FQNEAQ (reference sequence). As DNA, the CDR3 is TGTGCCAGCAGCTGGGGGGACTCCTATAATTCACCCCTCCACTTT. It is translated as CASSWGDSYNSPLHF.